Presented here are 16 T cell receptor delta chains from one specimen sequenced in a study of Vδ1+ human thymocytes. Regarding the study as a whole: Thymic TRG and TRD repertoires appeared highly polyclonal.

RNA was extracted from the cells and then reverse transcribed. CDR3 amplicons came from multiplex PCR with pooled V-gene forward and constant-region reverse primers. TCRdb re-called the multiplex PCR reads with CATT. Of 20,000 to 25,000 delta-chain clones detected, roughly 8% appear once; the ten largest clones hold approximately 0.93%. Their antigen targets remain unknown. The specimen was Vdelta1+ gamma-delta thymocytes from the thymus. Indicated subset: FACS-sorted CD3+ TCRalphabeta- TCRVdelta1+ TCRVdelta2- thymocytes. The origin of the receptors is a child less than two years old who had congenital heart surgery.

This clone has a handful of counts. The chain couples TRDV1 to TRDJ1; D is unresolved. This CDR3 is 16 amino acids long. Germline CDR1 and CDR2: TSWWSYY and QGS. Trimming left V 0 bases short and J 0 bases short, with 11 bases between. The CDR3, as DNA: TGTGCTCTTGGGGAACTAGTGAGAGGATACACCGATAAACTCATCTTT. Translating gives CALGELVRGYTDKLIF.

This clone was seen a few times. The chain joins TRDV1 to TRDJ1; 12 bases fit TRDD3. This CDR3 comprises 19 residues. V lost 0 bases, J lost 2 bases, and 10 bases stayed unmatched. In germline, CDR1 is TSWWSYY, CDR2 QGS. The CDR3 DNA reads TGTGCTCTTGGGGAACTAGGCCTTTTCTGGGGGATACGAACCGATAAACTCATCTTT. Its protein product is CALGELGLFWGIRTDKLIF.

This clone was picked up a small number of times. The J gene is TRDJ1, the V gene TRDV1; no definite D call. Germline-derived CDR1 and CDR2 are TSWWSYY and QGS. The CDR3 totals 17 residues. Trimming pared 1 base from V and 1 base from J, leaving 16 bases between. Here the CDR3 reads CALGEHRSTRGTDKLIF. As DNA, the CDR3 is TGTGCTCTTGGGGAACACCGGTCAACGCGGGGCACCGATAAACTCATCTTT.

In this sample, this clone turned up a few times. The sample has other DNA sequences that encode this CDR3 too. This sequence joins TRDV1 and TRDJ1, with TRDD3 matching over 12 bases. Germline-derived CDR1 and CDR2 are TSWWSYY and QGS. The ends lost 5 bases at V and 5 bases at J; junction bases unmatched: 15. The CDR3 runs 18 residues. The CDR3 bases are TGTGCTCTTGGGAACAATCCACAACTGGGGGATACATCTGATAAACTCATCTTT. It encodes CALGNNPQLGDTSDKLIF.

In its sample, this clone was seen a few times. This sequence joins TRDV1 and TRDJ1; no clear D gene. Germline values: CDR1 TSWWSYY, CDR2 QGS. V lost 0 bases to trimming and J lost 0 bases, with 8 bases between them. This CDR3 has 15 amino acids. The CDR3, as DNA: TGTGCTCTTGGGGAACTCAGAGTGGACACCGATAAACTCATCTTT. It translates to CALGELRVDTDKLIF.

This clone was found a few times. V usage is TRDV1 and J usage is TRDJ1, with TRDD3 matching over 10 bases. The CDR3 consists of 18 residues. J gave up 0 bases and V 5 bases, and 12 bases lay outside the gene matches. Germline CDR1 reads TSWWSYY; CDR2 reads QGS. CDR3 DNA sequence: TGTGCTCTTGGGATATACTGGGGGATCCCATCGCACACCGATAAACTCATCTTT. It is translated as CALGIYWGIPSHTDKLIF.

In regard to this clone: At one end the junction does not follow the germline gene, possibly because of a read error. This rearrangement joins TRDV2 to TRDJ1; tentatively, D is TRDD2 (5 bases). The CDR3 spans 14 residues. In germline, CDR1 is GEAIGNYY, CDR2 EKD. CDR3 region: CACDVNSLGDRLIF. CDR3 DNA sequence: TGTGCCTGTGACGTCAATTCCTTGGGAGATAGACTCATCTTT.

The rearrangement links TRDV1 to TRDJ1; D is unclear. TCRdb carries no J gene annotation; the J gene was assigned here by matching the DNA with germline. CDR1 and CDR2 (germline): TSWWSYY, QGS. The CDR3 is 21 residues long. Trimming took off 1 base at V and 8 bases at J, with 35 bases between the two ends. CDR3 DNA: TGTGCTCTTGGGGAACCGCTCCGGCTACACACACTCACTGTGAAAAGCGAAAAACTCATCTTT. The encoded protein is CALGEPLRLHTLTVKSEKLIF.

This clone is medium-sized in the sample. The chain recombines TRDV2 with TRDJ1; 8 nucleotides line up with TRDD3. The CDR3 runs 17 residues. The junction had 11 bases not matched to a gene; V was cut back by 1 base and J by 2 bases. Germline V gives CDR1 GEAIGNYY, CDR2 EKD. CDR3 sequence (DNA): TGTGCCTGTGACACGGGGGTACTGGGGGTCCTGACCGATAAACTCATCTTT. Translating gives CACDTGVLGVLTDKLIF.

The chain employs TRDV1 and TRDJ1, with TRDD3 matching 7 bases. The CDR3 has 19 amino acids. J lost 2 bases, V lost 3 bases, and 18 bases had no gene match. From germline, CDR1 is TSWWSYY and CDR2 QGS. CDR3 DNA sequence: TGTGCTCTTGGGGACCCCTCCTGGTACTGGGGAGGGTGGACCGATAAACTCATCTTT. Its protein product is CALGDPSWYWGGWTDKLIF.

The chain links TRDV1 to TRDJ1; possible D gene TRDD3, 5 bases. Trimming removed 1 base at V and 0 bases at J, with 15 bases between. Germline CDR1 reads TSWWSYY; CDR2 reads QGS. This CDR3 is built from 17 residues. CDR3 coding DNA: TGTGCTCTTGGGGAACCCTCGCCCAGCTGGGACACCGATAAACTCATCTTT. Translated, it gives CALGEPSPSWDTDKLIF.

This clone was seen more than once but under ten times. V and J are TRDV1 and TRDJ1, with 8 bases matching TRDD3. The germline CDR1 and CDR2 sequences are TSWWSYY and QGS. The CDR3 totals 15 residues. With V trimmed by 7 bases and J by 0 bases, 7 bases remained unmatched. The CDR3 protein is CALVEGGYYTDKLIF. CDR3 in DNA: TGTGCTCTTGTAGAAGGGGGATATTACACCGATAAACTCATCTTT.

This clone was counted between two and nine times. The rearrangement joins TRDV1 to TRDJ1, with 7 positions matching TRDD2. CDR1 and CDR2 from the germline V gene are TSWWSYY and QGS. The CDR3 length is 18 residues. V shed 8 bases and J 6 bases; nucleotides not matched to a gene: 24. As DNA, the CDR3 is TGTGCTCTTTCCCGTGCCTGGTTCCTACATATGGACCATCATAAACTCATCTTT. Residues: CALSRAWFLHMDHHKLIF.

Comments on this clone: At one end, the junction sequence differs from germline, possibly due to a read error. The chain has TRDV1 and TRDJ1, with 8 positions matching TRDD3. The CDR3 is 19 residues long. Germline lookup yields CDR1 TSWWSYY and CDR2 QGS. This CDR3 reads CALGELSPLLGIPTDKPIF. The CDR3, as DNA: TGTGCTCTTGGGGAACTATCCCCTCTGCTGGGGATACCCACCGATAAACCCATCTTT.

This clone was observed a handful of times. The junction departs from germline at one end; a sequencing error may be responsible. The identical CDR3 is also encoded by other nucleotide sequences in the sample. The rearrangement links TRDV2 to TRDJ1; 9 bases are a match to TRDD3. Germline CDR1 is GEAIGNYY and CDR2 is EKD. This CDR3 is 15 amino acids long. CDR3 bases: TGTGCCTGTGACCCGGGGGAGCTGGGGGATCTCGAACTTATCTTT. This gives the protein CACDPGELGDLELIF.

This chain joins TRDV1 and TRDJ1; 7 bases align to TRDD3. The CDR3 contains 20 residues. Germline V CDR1 and CDR2: TSWWSYY, QGS. V shed 2 bases, J shed 0 bases, and the junction held 18 bases outside the gene matches. In nucleotides, the CDR3 is TGTGCTCTTGGGGAAAGCACCGCGGGGCTGGGGGCCCCCTACACCGATAAACTCATCTTT. As protein: CALGESTAGLGAPYTDKLIF.